The clone carrying this T cell receptor (beta chain) was seen a handful of times. This specimen comes from a study of blood T cells in healthy people across ages. The CDR3 covers 14 residues. The V gene's germline CDR1 is MNHEY and CDR2 SVGEGT. Trimming took 6 bases from V and 3 from J, leaving 12 bases between them. PCR was performed a second time for about 7 to 11 cycles using a sample-barcoded 5' primer and a J-beta primer mix. Each of the samples gave a minimum of 3 million paired-end reads that contained CDR3. TCRdb redid the calling of the 5' RACE reads with MiXCR, one entry per CDR3 protein. The data contain some 1,800,000 distinct CDR3 sequences, roughly two fifths of them singletons.

The sample taken for sequencing was blood. This TCR was recovered from a human donor in good health. This chain connects TRBV6-2 or TRBV6-3 to TRBJ1-5; TRBD1 might be the D (5 bases). Here the CDR3 reads CASRSRDYNQPQHF. As DNA, the CDR3 is TGTGCCAGCAGGTCTCGGGACTACAATCAGCCCCAGCATTTT.